The 5 T cell receptor beta chains given below trace back to one sample, sequenced in a study of breast tumors, draining lymph nodes, adjacent tissues. The lymph nodes were axillary draining lymph nodes from breast cancer patients. MiXCR, run by TCRdb on the multiplex PCR reads, gives a single entry per CDR3 protein. This table has some 100,000 distinct CDR3 sequences, about 20% appearing once. Source material: axillary lymph node tissue. The receptors come from a female donor with breast cancer. Some clones in this sample may be carry-over from other donors' samples.

This clonotype appeared a few times. The genes are TRBV3-1 and TRBJ2-2; 8 positions agree with TRBD2. This CDR3 region has 14 residues. The germline CDR1 and CDR2 sequences are LGHDT and YNNKEL (reference sequence). The V gene end was trimmed by 4 bases and the J gene end by 7 bases; junction bases not matched to a gene: 5. This CDR3 reads CASSLPGLDGELFF. In DNA form, the CDR3 reads TGTGCCAGCAGCCTGCCGGGACTAGACGGGGAGCTGTTTTTT.

This clonotype was recorded at least ten times. The rearrangement uses TRBV2 and TRBJ1-5; maybe TRBD1 (5 bases). Germline V lookup: CDR1 SNHLY, CDR2 FYNNEI. The CDR3 covers 15 residues. V was shortened by 10 bases and J by 0 bases, with 16 bases between the two germline ends. The CDR3 sequence is CATAGGDHSNQPQHF. DNA for the CDR3: TGTGCCACCGCGGGGGGGGACCATAGCAATCAGCCCCAGCATTTT. The whole variable domain, remainder taken from reference TRBV2 and TRBJ1-5, is EPEVTQTPSHQVTQMGQEVILRCVPISNHLYFYWYRQILGQKVEFLVSFYNNEISEKSEIFDDQFSVERPDGSNFTLKIRSTKLEDSAMYFCATAGGDHSNQPQHFGDGTRLSIL.

This clonotype was observed at least ten times. This chain joins TRBV6-1 and TRBJ1-2, with 11 bases aligning to TRBD1. Trimming took 5 bases from V and 4 from J; bases not matched to a gene: 6. Germline CDR1 MNHNS, CDR2 SASEGT. The CDR3 runs 15 residues. CDR3 DNA sequence: TGTGCCAGCAGTCGGACAGGGGGCTCTAGCTATGGCTACACCTTC. It translates to CASSRTGGSSYGYTF.

This clonotype showed up many times. The chain carries TRBV2 and TRBJ2-7; 9 nucleotides line up with TRBD2. The CDR3 has 14 amino acids. Losses at the gene ends were 4 bases for V and 3 bases for J; bases not matched to a gene: 4. Germline V lookup: CDR1 SNHLY, CDR2 FYNNEI. The CDR3 coding sequence is TGTGCCAGCAGTGGGGCTAGCGGGAACTACGAGCAGTACTTC. Translated: CASSGASGNYEQYF.

In the case of this clonotype: A much larger clone lies a single base off, so this may be a read error. This chain connects TRBV5-5 to TRBJ2-7; D is unclear. Trimming took off 2 bases at V and 3 bases at J, with 6 bases between the two ends. The germline gives CDR1 SGHKS, CDR2 YYEKEE (reference sequence). This CDR3 is built from 12 residues. The CDR3 nucleotides are TGTGCCAGCAGCTTTTGTGACTACGAGCAGTACTTC. Its protein product is CASSFCDYEQYF. The entire variable domain, with the rest obtained from reference TRBV5-5 and TRBJ2-7, is as follows: DAGVTQSPTHLIKTRGQQVTLRCSPISGHKSVSWYQQVLGQGPQFIFQYYEKEERGRGNFPDRFSARQFPNYSSELNVNALLLGDSALYLCASSFCDYEQYFGPGTRLTVT.